The sequence of this T cell receptor (beta chain) was determined in a study of response to subunit inactivated influenza vaccine. Study conclusions and caveats: That few new T cells are recruited by each seasonal influenza vaccination was the authors' suggestion.

In its sample, this clonotype was seen a few times. Its antigen is still unknown. One entry per CDR3 protein results from TCRdb running MiXCR on the RT-PCR reads. The table has over 800,000 distinct CDR3 sequences, 21% seen once; the top ten hold roughly a tenth. The CDR3 is 16 amino acids. After removal of 8 bases from V and 7 bases from J, the junction contained 15 bases not matched to a gene. The sequencing here drew on PBMCs from blood, taken about 5 days after vaccination. V and J are TRBV12-3 or TRBV12-4 and TRBJ2-1, with TRBD1 matching 9 bases. The receptor's source is a man in his forties or fifties who received an inactivated influenza vaccine. This chain's CDR3 is CASRENRDRVGNEQFF. The CDR3 DNA reads TGTGCCAGCCGAGAAAACCGGGACAGGGTGGGGAATGAGCAGTTCTTC.